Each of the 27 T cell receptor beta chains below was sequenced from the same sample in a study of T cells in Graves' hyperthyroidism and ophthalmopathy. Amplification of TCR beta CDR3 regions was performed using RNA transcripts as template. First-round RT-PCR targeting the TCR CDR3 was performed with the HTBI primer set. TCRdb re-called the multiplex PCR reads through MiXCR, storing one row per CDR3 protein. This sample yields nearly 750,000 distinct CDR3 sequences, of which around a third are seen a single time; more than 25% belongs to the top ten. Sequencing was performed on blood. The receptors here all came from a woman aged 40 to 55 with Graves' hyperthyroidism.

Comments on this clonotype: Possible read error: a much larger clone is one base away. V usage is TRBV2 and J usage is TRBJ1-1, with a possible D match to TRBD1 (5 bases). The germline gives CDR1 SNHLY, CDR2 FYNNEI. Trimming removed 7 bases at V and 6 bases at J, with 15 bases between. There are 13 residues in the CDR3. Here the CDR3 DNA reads TGTGCCAGCAACCCAGGGAATTTCGCTGAAGCTTTCTTT. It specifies CASNPGNFAEAFF.

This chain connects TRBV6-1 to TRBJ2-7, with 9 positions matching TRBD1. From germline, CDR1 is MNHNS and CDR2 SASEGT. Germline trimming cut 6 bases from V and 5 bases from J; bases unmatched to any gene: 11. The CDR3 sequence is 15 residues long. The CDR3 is CASSDTTGTGNEQYF. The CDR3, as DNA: TGTGCCAGCAGCGATACTACCGGGACAGGGAACGAGCAGTACTTC.

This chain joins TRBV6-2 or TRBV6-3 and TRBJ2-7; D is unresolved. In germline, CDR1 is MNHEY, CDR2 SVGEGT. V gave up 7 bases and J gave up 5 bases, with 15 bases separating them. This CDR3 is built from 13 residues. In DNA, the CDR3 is TGTGCCAGCACCCCACACTTGGGCAACGAGCAGTACTTC. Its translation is CASTPHLGNEQYF.

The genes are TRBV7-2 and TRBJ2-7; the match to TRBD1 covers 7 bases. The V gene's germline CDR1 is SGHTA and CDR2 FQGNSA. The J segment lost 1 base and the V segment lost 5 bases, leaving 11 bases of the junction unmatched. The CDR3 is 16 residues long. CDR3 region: CASSGRTTGSSYEQYF. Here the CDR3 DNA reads TGTGCCAGCAGCGGTAGAACGACAGGGTCGTCCTACGAGCAGTACTTC.

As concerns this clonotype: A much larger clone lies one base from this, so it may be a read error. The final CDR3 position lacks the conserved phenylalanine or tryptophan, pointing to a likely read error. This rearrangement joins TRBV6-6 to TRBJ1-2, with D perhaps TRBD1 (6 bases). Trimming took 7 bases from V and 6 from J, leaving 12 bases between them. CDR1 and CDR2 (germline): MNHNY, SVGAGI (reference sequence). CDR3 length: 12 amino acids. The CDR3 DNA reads TGTGCCAGCACAAGGGCAGGGGATGGCTACACCTCC. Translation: CASTRAGDGYTS.

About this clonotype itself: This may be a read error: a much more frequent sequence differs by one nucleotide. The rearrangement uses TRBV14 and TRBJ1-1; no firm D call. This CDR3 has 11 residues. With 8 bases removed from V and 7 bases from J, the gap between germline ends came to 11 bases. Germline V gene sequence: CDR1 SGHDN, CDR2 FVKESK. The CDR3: CASGPKVEAFF. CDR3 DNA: TGTGCCAGCGGCCCCAAGGTTGAAGCTTTCTTT.

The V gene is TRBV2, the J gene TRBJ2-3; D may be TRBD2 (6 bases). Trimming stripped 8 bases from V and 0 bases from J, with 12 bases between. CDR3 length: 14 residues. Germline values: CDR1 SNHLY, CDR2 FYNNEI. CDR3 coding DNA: TGTGCCAGCGGGCGGGACCGAAGCACAGATACGCAGTATTTT. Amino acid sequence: CASGRDRSTDTQYF.

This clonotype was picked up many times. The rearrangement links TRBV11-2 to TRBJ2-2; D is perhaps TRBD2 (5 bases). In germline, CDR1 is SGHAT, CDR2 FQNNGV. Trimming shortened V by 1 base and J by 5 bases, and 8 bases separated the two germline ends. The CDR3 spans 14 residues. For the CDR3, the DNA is TGTGCCAGCAGCTTAGGACTAACTACCGGGGAGCTGTTTTTT. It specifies CASSLGLTTGELFF.

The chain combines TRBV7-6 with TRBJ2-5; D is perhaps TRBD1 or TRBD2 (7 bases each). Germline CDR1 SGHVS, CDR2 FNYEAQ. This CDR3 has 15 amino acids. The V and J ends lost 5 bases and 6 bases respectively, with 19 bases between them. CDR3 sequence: CASSAGYRGGQTQYF. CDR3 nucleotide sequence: TGTGCCAGCAGCGCCGGCTACAGGGGAGGGCAGACCCAGTACTTC.

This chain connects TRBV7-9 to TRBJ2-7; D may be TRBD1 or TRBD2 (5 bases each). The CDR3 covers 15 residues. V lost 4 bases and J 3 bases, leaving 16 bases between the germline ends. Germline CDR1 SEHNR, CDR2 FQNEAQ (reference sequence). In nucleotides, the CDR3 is TGTGCCAGCAGCTCGCCGAGAGGGGCGAACTACGAGCAGTACTTC. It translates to CASSSPRGANYEQYF. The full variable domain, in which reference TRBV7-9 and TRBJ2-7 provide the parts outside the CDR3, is DTGVSQNPRHKITKRGQNVTFRCDPISEHNRLYWYRQTLGQGPEFLTYFQNEAQLEKSRLLSDRFSAERPKGSFSTLEIQRTEQGDSAMYLCASSSPRGANYEQYFGPGTRLTVT.

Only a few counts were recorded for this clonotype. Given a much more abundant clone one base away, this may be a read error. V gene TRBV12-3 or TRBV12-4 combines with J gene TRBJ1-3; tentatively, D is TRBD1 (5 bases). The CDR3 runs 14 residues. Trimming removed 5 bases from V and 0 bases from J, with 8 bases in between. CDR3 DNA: TGTGCCAGCAGTCAGACAGACTCTGGAAACACCATATATTTT. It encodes CASSQTDSGNTIYF.

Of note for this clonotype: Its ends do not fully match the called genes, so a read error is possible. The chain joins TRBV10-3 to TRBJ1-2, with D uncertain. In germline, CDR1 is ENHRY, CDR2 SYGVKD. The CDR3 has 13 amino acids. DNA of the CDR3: TGTGCCACCAGTGAGACGAGGGACTATGGCTACACCTTC. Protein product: CATSETRDYGYTF.

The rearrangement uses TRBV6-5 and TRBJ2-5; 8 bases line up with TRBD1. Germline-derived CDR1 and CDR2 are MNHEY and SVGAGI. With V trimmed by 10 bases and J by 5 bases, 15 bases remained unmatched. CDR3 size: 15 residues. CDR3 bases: TGTGCCAAACAGAATCGAGACAGGGGAAGGGAGACCCAGTACTTC. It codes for CAKQNRDRGRETQYF.

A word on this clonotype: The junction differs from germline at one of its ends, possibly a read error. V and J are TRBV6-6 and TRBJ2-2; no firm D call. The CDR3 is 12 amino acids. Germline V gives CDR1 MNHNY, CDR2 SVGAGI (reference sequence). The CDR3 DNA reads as TGTGTCAGCAGTTACTCCCCCGGGGAGCTGTTTTTT. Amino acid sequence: CVSSYSPGELFF.

DNA of the CDR3: TGCGCCAGCAGCGCTACAGGGGGCTGGTCGTCCTACGAGCAGTACTTC. It yields the protein CASSATGGWSSYEQYF. The chain links TRBV5-1 to TRBJ2-7, with 9 bases lining up with TRBD1. CDR3 length equals 16 residues. Germline CDR1 SGHRS, CDR2 YFSETQ. V dropped 4 bases and J dropped 1; count of bases not matched to a gene: 9.

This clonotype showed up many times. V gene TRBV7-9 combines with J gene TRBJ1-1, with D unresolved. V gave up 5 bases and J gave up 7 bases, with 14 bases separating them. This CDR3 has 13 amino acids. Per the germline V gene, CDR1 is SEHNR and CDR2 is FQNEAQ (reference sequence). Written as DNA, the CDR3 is TGTGCCAGCAGCCCGCCCTGGATGGATGAAGCTTTCTTT. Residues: CASSPPWMDEAFF.

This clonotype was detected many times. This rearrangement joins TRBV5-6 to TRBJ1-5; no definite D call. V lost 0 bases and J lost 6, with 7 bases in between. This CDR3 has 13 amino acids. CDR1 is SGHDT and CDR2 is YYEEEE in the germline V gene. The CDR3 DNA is TGTGCCAGCAGCTTGGGTCCGGGTCAGCCCCAGCATTTT. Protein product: CASSLGPGQPQHF.

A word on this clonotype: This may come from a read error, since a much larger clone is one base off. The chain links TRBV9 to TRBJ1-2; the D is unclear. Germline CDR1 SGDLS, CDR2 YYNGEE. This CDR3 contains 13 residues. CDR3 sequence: CAGSVVSNYGYTF. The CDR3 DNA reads TGTGCCGGCAGCGTAGTTTCGAACTATGGCTACACCTTC. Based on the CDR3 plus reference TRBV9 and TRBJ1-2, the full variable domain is DSGVTQTPKHLITATGQRVTLRCSPRSGDLSVYWYQQSLDQGLQFLIQYYNGEERAKGNILERFSAQQFPDLHSELNLSSLELGDSALYFCAGSVVSNYGYTFGSGTRLTVV.

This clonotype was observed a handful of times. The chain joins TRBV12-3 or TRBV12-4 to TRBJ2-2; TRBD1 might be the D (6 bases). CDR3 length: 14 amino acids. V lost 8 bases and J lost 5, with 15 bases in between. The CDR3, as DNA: TGTGCCAGCGGCCGGACAGCTCCGACCGGGGAGCTGTTTTTT. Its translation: CASGRTAPTGELFF.

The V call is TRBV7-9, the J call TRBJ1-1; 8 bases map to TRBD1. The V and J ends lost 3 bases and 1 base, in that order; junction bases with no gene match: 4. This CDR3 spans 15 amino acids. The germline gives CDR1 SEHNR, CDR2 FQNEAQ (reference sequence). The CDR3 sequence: CASSLAGGPNTEAFF. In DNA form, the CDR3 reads TGTGCCAGCAGCTTGGCAGGGGGCCCGAACACTGAAGCTTTCTTT. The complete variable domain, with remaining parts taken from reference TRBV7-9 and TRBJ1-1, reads DTGVSQNPRHKITKRGQNVTFRCDPISEHNRLYWYRQTLGQGPEFLTYFQNEAQLEKSRLLSDRFSAERPKGSFSTLEIQRTEQGDSAMYLCASSLAGGPNTEAFFGQGTRLTVV.

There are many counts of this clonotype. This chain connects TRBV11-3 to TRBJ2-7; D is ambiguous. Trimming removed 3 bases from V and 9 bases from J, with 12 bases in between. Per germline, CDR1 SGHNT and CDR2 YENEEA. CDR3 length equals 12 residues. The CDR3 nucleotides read TGTGCCAGCAGCTTTAGTGGTGCGTCGCAGTACTTC. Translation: CASSFSGASQYF.

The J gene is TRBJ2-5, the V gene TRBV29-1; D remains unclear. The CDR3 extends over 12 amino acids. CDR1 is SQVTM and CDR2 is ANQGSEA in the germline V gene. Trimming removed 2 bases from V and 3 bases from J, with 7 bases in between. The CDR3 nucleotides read TGCAGCGTTGAAAGTTGGAAAGAGACCCAGTACTTC. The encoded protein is CSVESWKETQYF. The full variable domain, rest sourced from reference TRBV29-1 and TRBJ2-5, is SAVISQKPSRDICQRGTSLTIQCQVDSQVTMMFWYRQQPGQSLTLIATANQGSEATYESGFVIDKFPISRPNLTFSTLTVSNMSPEDSSIYLCSVESWKETQYFGPGTRLLVL.

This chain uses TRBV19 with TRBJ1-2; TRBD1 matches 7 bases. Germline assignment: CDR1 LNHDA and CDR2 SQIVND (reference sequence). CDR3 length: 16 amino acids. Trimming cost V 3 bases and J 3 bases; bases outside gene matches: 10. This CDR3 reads CASSIRRGQADYGYTF. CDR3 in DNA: TGTGCCAGTAGTATTCGCCGCGGACAGGCCGACTATGGCTACACCTTC.

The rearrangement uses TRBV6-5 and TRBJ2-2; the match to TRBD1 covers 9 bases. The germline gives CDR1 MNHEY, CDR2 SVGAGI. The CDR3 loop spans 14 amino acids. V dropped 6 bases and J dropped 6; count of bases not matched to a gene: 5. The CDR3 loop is CASRYRGLSGELFF. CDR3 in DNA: TGTGCCAGCAGATACAGGGGGCTGTCCGGGGAGCTGTTTTTT.

This CDR3 is CASSQVPTLDEQYF. CDR3 DNA: TGTGCCAGCAGCCAAGTCCCAACCCTGGACGAGCAGTACTTC. The chain uses TRBV3-1 and TRBJ2-7; D unresolved. V was cut by 1 base and J by 5 bases, with 12 bases left in between. Germline V gene sequence: CDR1 LGHDT, CDR2 YNNKEL (reference sequence). The CDR3 is made up of 14 amino acids.

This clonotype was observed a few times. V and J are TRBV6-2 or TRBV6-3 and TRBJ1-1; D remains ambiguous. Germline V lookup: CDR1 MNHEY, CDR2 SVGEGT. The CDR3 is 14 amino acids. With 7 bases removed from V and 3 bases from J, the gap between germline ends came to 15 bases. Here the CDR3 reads CASISRARDTEAFF. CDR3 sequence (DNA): TGTGCCAGCATTTCCCGCGCAAGGGACACTGAAGCTTTCTTT.

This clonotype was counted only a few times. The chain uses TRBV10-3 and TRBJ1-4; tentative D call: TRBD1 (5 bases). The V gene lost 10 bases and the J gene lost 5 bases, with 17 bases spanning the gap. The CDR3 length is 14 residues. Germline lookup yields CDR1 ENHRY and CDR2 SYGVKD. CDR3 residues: CASGRQWGNEKLFF. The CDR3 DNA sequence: TGTGCCAGCGGCAGACAGTGGGGAAATGAAAAACTGTTTTTT.